This passage covers 7 T cell receptor beta chains from one sample sequenced in a study of radiotherapy plus CTLA-4 blockade in lung cancer. The protocol was immunoSEQ multiplex PCR, while the TCRdb copy is restricted to in-frame clones and leaves out a portion. Among about 95,000 clones listed, 83% were seen once. Sample: peripheral blood, taken from a patient treated with radiotherapy plus ipilimumab. The receptors stem from a human donor with non-small cell lung cancer who had stable disease on radiotherapy plus ipilimumab.

The chain recombines TRBV5-8 with TRBJ2-3; 7 nucleotides align to TRBD2. The J segment lost 3 bases and the V segment lost 4 bases, leaving 11 bases of the junction unmatched. The germline CDR1 and CDR2 sequences are SGHTS and YDEGEE. This CDR3 has 16 amino acids. CDR3 sequence reads: CASSPIGGLPTDTQYF. The DNA of the CDR3 is TGTGCCAGCAGCCCCATTGGGGGACTACCTACAGATACGCAGTATTTT.

The chain couples TRBV11-2 to TRBJ1-3, with D hard to call. Per the germline V gene, CDR1 is SGHAT and CDR2 is FQNNGV. This CDR3 region has 14 residues. Trimming left V 7 bases short and J 2 bases short, with 12 bases between. The CDR3 sequence: CASNPGGPGNTIYF. DNA of the CDR3: TGTGCCAGCAACCCTGGAGGCCCTGGAAACACCATATATTTT.

This clone occurred a few times. The chain combines TRBV10-3 with TRBJ1-5; maybe TRBD1 (5 bases). V lost 10 bases, J lost 5 bases, and 9 bases lay in between. The CDR3 covers 11 residues. Germline CDR1 reads ENHRY; CDR2 reads SYGVKD. The CDR3: CATRDDQPQHF. CDR3 sequence (DNA): TGTGCCACCCGGGACGATCAGCCCCAGCATTTT.

The chain is built from TRBV7-9 and TRBJ2-3; weak D call: TRBD2 (6 bases). Trimming shortened V by 1 base and J by 9 bases, and 14 bases separated the two germline ends. Germline values: CDR1 SEHNR, CDR2 FQNEAQ (reference sequence). This CDR3 has 14 amino acids. This chain's CDR3 is CASSLDLAAGTQYF. CDR3 bases: TGTGCCAGCAGCTTAGATCTTGCAGCGGGCACGCAGTATTTT.

V usage is TRBV9 and J usage is TRBJ2-2, with 10 nucleotides matching TRBD1. This CDR3 region has 15 residues. The J segment lost 6 bases and the V segment lost 0 bases, leaving 2 bases of the junction unmatched. Germline CDR1 and CDR2: SGDLS and YYNGEE. CDR3 DNA: TGTGCCAGCAGCGTAGCCGGGACAGGGGCCGGGGAGCTGTTTTTT. As protein: CASSVAGTGAGELFF.

This clone appeared a single time. The genes are TRBV15 and TRBJ2-6; unclear D gene. This CDR3 has 14 amino acids. Trimming left V 9 bases short and J 1 base short, with 10 bases between. Germline V lookup: CDR1 LNHNV, CDR2 YYDKDF (reference sequence). Here the CDR3 DNA reads TGTGCCACTTCGGACGGGTCTGGGGCCAACGTCCTGACTTTC. Its translation is CATSDGSGANVLTF.

The J gene is TRBJ1-2, the V gene TRBV4-1; D gene ambiguous. In germline, CDR1 is MGHRA, CDR2 YSYEKL. Between the trimmed V and J ends, which lost 4 bases and 2 bases, there was a span of 11 bases. This CDR3 has 14 amino acids. This chain's CDR3 is CASSLTLANYGYTF. In DNA form, the CDR3 reads TGCGCCAGCAGCCTTACCTTAGCCAACTATGGCTACACCTTC.